Listed here are 16 T cell receptor beta chains from one sample, sequenced in a study of blood T cells in healthy people across ages. For the second PCR, which ran for about 6 to 11 cycles, a sample-barcoded 5' primer and a J-beta primer mix were used. Using its own MiXCR run on the 5' RACE reads, TCRdb lists one record per CDR3 protein. The data hold fewer than 700,000 distinct CDR3 sequences, with approximately 40% observed a single time. The sample comprised blood. The origin of the receptors is a man older than 75 in good health.

Notes on this clonotype: At one of its ends the junction is not consistent with the germline gene, which may arise from a read error. The chain combines TRBV27 with TRBJ1-1, with no clear D. The CDR3 is 17 residues long. Germline lookup yields CDR1 MNHEY and CDR2 SMNVEV (reference sequence). CDR3: CASSSLRRGRGNTKAFF. In nucleotides, the CDR3 is TGTGCCAGCAGTTCCCTACGACGGGGTAGAGGGAACACTAAAGCTTTCTTT.

The chain joins TRBV6-1 to TRBJ2-1; D might be TRBD1 (5 bases). V was clipped by 3 bases and J by 5 bases, with 11 bases between them. This CDR3 has 14 residues. The V gene's germline CDR1 is MNHNS and CDR2 SASEGT. The CDR3, as DNA: TGTGCCAGCAGTGACCTTCAGGGTCACAATGAGCAGTTCTTC. Protein sequence: CASSDLQGHNEQFF.

This clonotype has just a few counts. The V call is TRBV20-1, the J call TRBJ1-5; 9 bases line up with TRBD1. This CDR3 has 13 residues. V dropped 6 bases and J dropped 11; count of bases not matched to a gene: 11. Germline loops: CDR1 DFQATT, CDR2 SNEGSKA (reference sequence). This CDR3 is CSAADRGNIAQHF. The CDR3 DNA reads TGCAGTGCAGCGGACAGGGGCAACATAGCCCAGCATTTT.

This clonotype has just a few counts. The chain couples TRBV24-1 to TRBJ2-3; 9 positions agree with TRBD2. CDR1 and CDR2 from the germline V gene are KGHDR and SFDVKD. The CDR3 runs to 16 residues. With 3 bases clipped from V and 6 bases from J, the junction kept 9 bases outside the gene matches. The CDR3, as DNA: TGTGCCACCAGTGATCGTAGCGGGGGAGCCATCGATACGCAGTATTTT. Protein: CATSDRSGGAIDTQYF.

This clonotype has ten or more counts. The chain links TRBV6-4 to TRBJ1-2; unclear D gene. Germline lookup yields CDR1 MRHNA and CDR2 SNTAGT. The CDR3 totals 13 residues. Deletions cut 6 bases from V and 5 bases from J, with 13 bases between. The CDR3 coding sequence is TGTGCCAGCAGCCCCGACCGGGGATATGGCTACACCTTC. It translates to CASSPDRGYGYTF.

The rearrangement links TRBV6-5 to TRBJ2-4; unclear D gene. The ends were cut back, 6 bases at V and 9 bases at J, with 18 bases in the middle. This CDR3 is built from 14 residues. The germline V gene encodes CDR1 MNHEY and CDR2 SVGAGI. In DNA, the CDR3 is TGTGCCAGCAGAGAGATCCCCTCGCTCACCATTCAGTACTTC. Its translation: CASREIPSLTIQYF.

This clonotype was detected a few times. The chain couples TRBV20-1 to TRBJ2-5; D tentatively reads TRBD1 or TRBD2 (7 bases each). Trimming stripped 7 bases from V and 1 base from J, with 16 bases between. This CDR3 spans 14 amino acids. The germline gives CDR1 DFQATT, CDR2 SNEGSKA (reference sequence). The CDR3 is CSVGGGTAQETQYF. As DNA, the CDR3 is TGCAGTGTAGGGGGGGGGACAGCCCAAGAGACCCAGTACTTC.

In this sample, this clonotype turned up many times. The CDR3 DNA follows: TGTGCCAGCAGCTTAGAACCCTGGACTAGCGCCGAGCAGTACTTC. Translating it yields CASSLEPWTSAEQYF. The V gene is TRBV7-2, the J gene TRBJ2-7; 9 nucleotides line up with TRBD2. The germline V gene encodes CDR1 SGHTA and CDR2 FQGNSA. With 1 base clipped from V and 6 bases from J, the junction kept 7 bases outside the gene matches. This CDR3 is 15 amino acids long.

The V gene is TRBV5-1, the J gene TRBJ2-3; 7 positions match TRBD2. This CDR3 region has 16 residues. Per germline, CDR1 SGHRS and CDR2 YFSETQ. V lost 4 bases and J lost 1; bases outside the gene matches: 9. The CDR3 here is CASSPVARGCTDTQYF. CDR3 coding DNA: TGCGCCAGCAGCCCAGTTGCGCGGGGGTGCACAGATACGCAGTATTTT.

The V call is TRBV3-1, the J call TRBJ2-5; D gene ambiguous. The CDR3 is made up of 14 amino acids. In germline, CDR1 is LGHDT, CDR2 YNNKEL (reference sequence). V gave up 0 bases and J gave up 4 bases, with 9 bases separating them. CDR3 region: CASSQDSFTETQYF. DNA for the CDR3: TGTGCCAGCAGCCAAGACTCTTTTACAGAGACCCAGTACTTC.

A remark on this clonotype: At one end the junction does not follow the germline gene, possibly because of a read error. This chain joins TRBV4-2 and TRBJ2-3, with 8 bases that match TRBD2. The CDR3 has 17 amino acids. Germline V gene sequence: CDR1 LGHNA, CDR2 YNFKEQ. DNA for the CDR3: TGTGCCGGCAGCCAAGATCTCCCGCGGGGGGCCCCAGATACGCAGTATTTT. Residues: CAGSQDLPRGAPDTQYF.

This clonotype was counted a single time. A much larger clone is a single base away; this may be a read error. The chain links TRBV7-2 to TRBJ2-1; perhaps TRBD2 as D (5 bases). Germline V gene sequence: CDR1 SGHTA, CDR2 FQGNSA. This CDR3 spans 14 amino acids. The CDR3, as DNA: TGTGCCGGCAGCTTAGCCGGGGTCTACAATGAGCAGTTCTTC. Its translation is CAGSLAGVYNEQFF.

This clonotype was seen at least ten times. The chain links TRBV6-2 or TRBV6-3 to TRBJ2-1, with 9 bases lining up with TRBD2. CDR1 and CDR2 from the germline V gene are MNHEY and SVGEGT. With V trimmed by 4 bases and J by 13 bases, 8 bases remained unmatched. The CDR3 has 13 residues. As DNA, the CDR3 is TGTGCCAGCAGTTCCTTTAGCGGGAGTGGTCAGTTCTTC. Translating it yields CASSSFSGSGQFF.

The V gene is TRBV2, the J gene TRBJ1-2; 8 nucleotides align to TRBD1. From germline, CDR1 is SNHLY and CDR2 FYNNEI. The CDR3 is 15 residues long. J lost 7 bases, V lost 6 bases, and 13 bases had no gene match. In DNA, the CDR3 is TGTGCCAGCAGACCCTCCGGACAGGGTTTACGTGGCTACACCTTC. Translation: CASRPSGQGLRGYTF.

Notes on this clonotype: It may be a read error: a sequence one base away is much more abundant. The chain couples TRBV25-1 to TRBJ2-7; 8 positions match TRBD2. With the DNA end fitting TRBJ2-5 better, the J assignment may be wrong. The CDR3 runs to 17 residues. CDR1 and CDR2 from the germline V gene are MGHDK and SYGVNS. CDR3 residues: CASSSGERGGPKETQYF. The CDR3 bases are TGTGCCAGCAGTTCAGGGGAACGGGGGGGACCAAAAGAGACCCAGTACTTC.

The chain carries TRBV20-1 and TRBJ1-6; D ambiguous. Germline V gene data show CDR1 as DFQATT and CDR2 as SNEGSKA (reference sequence). This CDR3 contains 14 residues. Trimming stripped 1 base from V and 5 bases from J, with 9 bases between. CDR3 in amino acids: CSARGLDDNSPLHF. As DNA, the CDR3 is TGCAGTGCTAGAGGCTTGGACGATAATTCACCCCTCCACTTT.